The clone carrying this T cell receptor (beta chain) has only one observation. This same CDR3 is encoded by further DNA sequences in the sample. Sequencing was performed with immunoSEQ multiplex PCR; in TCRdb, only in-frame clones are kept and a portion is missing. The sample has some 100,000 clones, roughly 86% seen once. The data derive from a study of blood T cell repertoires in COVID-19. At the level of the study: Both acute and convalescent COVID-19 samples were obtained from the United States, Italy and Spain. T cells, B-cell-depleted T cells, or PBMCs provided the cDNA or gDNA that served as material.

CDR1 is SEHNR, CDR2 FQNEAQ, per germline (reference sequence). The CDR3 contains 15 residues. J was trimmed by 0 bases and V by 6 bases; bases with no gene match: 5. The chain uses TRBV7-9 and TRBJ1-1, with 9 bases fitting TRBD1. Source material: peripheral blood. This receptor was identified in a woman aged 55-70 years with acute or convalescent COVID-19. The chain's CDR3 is CASSPRTGVNTEAFF. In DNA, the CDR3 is TGTGCCAGCAGTCCTCGGACAGGGGTGAACACTGAAGCTTTCTTT. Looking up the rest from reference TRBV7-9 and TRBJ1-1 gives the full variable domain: DTGVSQNPRHKITKRGQNVTFRCDPISEHNRLYWYRQTLGQGPEFLTYFQNEAQLEKSRLLSDRFSAERPKGSFSTLEIQRTEQGDSAMYLCASSPRTGVNTEAFFGQGTRLTVV.